Shown below are 4 T cell receptor beta chains from a single sample sequenced in a study of spatial heterogeneity in lung cancer (dated by TCRdb to the late 2010s). Per the publication, the time point label means: sample taken at primary tumor resection. Whole RNA extracted from tumor and nontumor lung tissue, or from cryopreserved PBMC samples, was used for TCR sequencing without cell sorting. The library came from 5' RACE. Sequencing used a NextSeq 500. TCRdb redid the processing of the public reads, applying fastp at Q25 and MiXCR, and retained in-frame beta chains. Rows with one shared CDR3 protein collapse into an entry with the most common genes and DNA. In this sample the table shows under 50,000 distinct CDR3 sequences, 4% to 6% of which occur a single time. Of the sample, roughly 25% is held by the ten largest clones. The sequences come from PBMCs, collected at surgery. These receptor sequences come from a female donor with early-stage non-small cell lung cancer.

There are many counts of this clonotype. This rearrangement joins TRBV11-2 to TRBJ2-7; D is unresolved. With 1 base removed from V and 2 bases from J, the gap between germline ends came to 9 bases. The V gene's germline CDR1 is SGHAT and CDR2 FQNNGV. This CDR3 contains 14 residues. The CDR3 protein is CASSLGRMTYEQYF. In DNA form, the CDR3 reads TGTGCCAGCAGCTTAGGGCGGATGACCTACGAGCAGTACTTC.

V is TRBV28 and J is TRBJ2-7, with TRBD2 identical over 10 bases. Looked up from germline, CDR1 is MDHEN and CDR2 is SYDVKM. The CDR3 consists of 15 residues. Losses at the gene ends were 6 bases for V and 0 bases for J; bases not matched to a gene: 5. The CDR3 loop is CASRALAGFSYEQYF. CDR3 DNA: TGTGCCAGCAGGGCACTAGCGGGATTCTCCTACGAGCAGTACTTC.

The table lists this clonotype with a few counts. This sequence joins TRBV19 and TRBJ2-3; TRBD2 agrees at 9 bases. This CDR3 contains 15 residues. The junction had 7 bases not matched to a gene; V was cut back by 5 bases and J by 4 bases. From germline, CDR1 is LNHDA and CDR2 SQIVND (reference sequence). The CDR3 protein is CASSFQGLAADTQYF. The CDR3 coding sequence is TGTGCCAGTAGTTTCCAGGGACTAGCTGCAGATACGCAGTATTTT.

This clonotype was recorded only once. The V and J genes are TRBV20-1 and TRBJ1-1; D gene unclear. CDR3 length: 16 residues. Trimming removed 3 bases from V and 5 bases from J, with 22 bases in between. Germline CDR1 reads DFQATT; CDR2 reads SNEGSKA (reference sequence). CDR3 bases: TGCAGTGCTAGCGAGAGGTCTAATTCGGTTCGTACTGAAGCTTTCTTT. It codes for CSASERSNSVRTEAFF.